This T cell receptor beta chain comes out of a study of shared clonotypes between healthy human individuals (dated by TCRdb to 2019 to 2021). Regarding the research as a whole: The cohort included a few men and a couple of women between 18 and 49 years of age. For each donor, CD4 naive and CD4 memory were each run on three plates, CD8 naive on two plates, and CD8 memory on one plate. The study deeply sequenced blood TCR repertoires of about five healthy adults to estimate repertoire size and the extent of clonotype sharing between individuals. Libraries were prepared and TCR repertoires were sequenced by different laboratories using diverse techniques, in order to increase sequencing depth and limit assay-specific biases. Each donor's leukapheresis produced roughly between roughly 0.85 and 10 billion PBMCs.

The junction shows trimming of 4 bases on V and 3 bases on J, and the gene matches do not reach 1 base of it. Including the terminal cysteine and phenylalanine, the CDR3 comprises 13 residues. This entry keeps only the CDR3 DNA: 39 bases, framed from base 1. The germline V gene (reference sequence) provides CDR1 SGHNT and CDR2 YYREEE. Results and caveats for the whole study, not just this receptor: Naive subsets generally had larger estimated clonotype richness than memory subsets did. Even with the large sequencing depth, rarefaction of the sorted-subset datasets indicated that sequencing was incomplete. Sampling was restricted to blood, and TCR repertoires in tissue are likely to differ from TCR repertoires in blood. The genetic and exposure-history diversity represented was limited by the small number of donors. Sharing across a few donors was observed for approximately 4.6% of naive CD4, less than 4% of naive CD8, around 2.5% of memory CD4, and around 0.4% of memory CD8 clonotypes. Higher generation probabilities were observed for clonotypes shared by all four sorted-subset donors than for non-shared clonotypes. Pairwise subsampling led to the expectation that sequencing depth would affect the degree of clonotype sharing among donors.

Healthy HIV-negative adults with no recently reported acute infections or vaccinations were included as donors. Every donor was a Caucasian adult residing in Nashville, Tennessee, USA. Magnetic negative selection was used to enrich CD4+ T cells, after which naive cells were positively selected on CD45RA and the negative fraction became the memory subset. Blood was collected by leukapheresis, and PBMCs were isolated by Ficoll-Histopaque density gradient centrifugation and then cryopreserved in liquid nitrogen vapor phase. Analytical flow cytometry was used to check the purity and quantity of every magnetically sorted T cell population. Each sorted fraction had its genomic DNA isolated and then quantified by UV absorbance on a Nanodrop 2000c. Using the deep immunoSEQ assay, multiplex PCR amplified TCR CDR3 regions from genomic DNA. Genomic DNA extracted from each cell subset was distributed evenly over all wells of several immunoSEQ 96-well plates, and each plate served as one replicate. For sorted subsets, about 210 ng of genomic DNA, equivalent to about 30,000 T cell genomes, went into each replicate PCR. The purified libraries were quantified using a Qubit 3.0 fluorometer, sized with a Bioanalyzer 2100, and then quantified again using the KAPA Library Quantification kit. Each immunoSEQ 96-well plate was sequenced on its own single-read 150-cycle Illumina NextSeq 550 flow cell. The study's own analysis went as follows. Because only junctional sequences without quality scores were contained in the immunoSEQ output, filtering matching that applied to full-length reads could not be performed. Sequences were annotated with PyIR, a Python wrapper for IgBLAST v1.9, and V/J genes and CDR3 were assigned using IMGT germline references. Any read was removed if the V/J assignment was weak (E-value above 1e-6), the CDR3 was missing, or the read contained stop codons, out-of-frame junctions, or ambiguous translated residues. V3J clonotypes were defined as sequences sharing an identical inferred V gene, J gene, and CDR3 amino acid sequence. Percentage overlap between repertoires was computed as shared unique clonotypes divided by the size of the smaller repertoire. Three approaches were used to assess repertoire richness: RTK rarefaction, the Chao1 estimator, and Recon v2.1 estimates of unobserved clonotypes. Generation probabilities were computed with OLGA for all TCRbeta clonotypes obtained by the gDNA method from four donors. Held by TCRdb, this immuneACCESS table contains in-frame sequences only and omits some clones. Under half of the omission traces to an unresolved V gene where checked; the cause of the rest is unknown. That table supplies the V and J calls and clone size; D and trimming were determined from the DNA. This sample is represented by over a million clones; around 97% of them were singletons. The ten largest clones represent 1% to 1.5% of the sample.

A note on this clone: Its recognized antigen is unknown. No base qualities exist here, and no much larger clone lies one base off it.

Sequencing was done on a sample of naive CD4+ T cells sorted from blood. The cell subset or site label, read with the paper, signifies: CD45RA+ positively selected. The rearrangement joined TRBV5-4 to TRBJ1-2; 9 middle bases align to TRBD1. This sequence was found in a man aged 25 to 45 in good health. The DNA reads as follows: TGTGCCAGCAGCGGACAGGGGTACTATGGCTACACCTTC. The translation is CASSGQGYYGYTF.